This T cell receptor beta chain was sequenced for a study of blood T cell repertoires in COVID-19. Study-wide context: Sites in the United States, Italy and Spain provided acute and convalescent COVID-19 samples. The cDNA or gDNA used as material had been derived from T cells, B-cell-depleted T cells, or PBMCs.

This clone is a singleton in its sample. The CDR3 has 16 amino acids. CDR1 and CDR2 from the germline V gene are MNHNS and SASEGT. Trimming took 4 bases from V and 3 from J; bases not matched to a gene: 10. In the source study's methods: From reference gene primer amplification, estimates of nucleated cell counts were derived. The data were produced by immunoSEQ multiplex PCR, yet TCRdb's version contains in-frame clones alone and is incomplete. That table furnishes V, J and clone size, whereas the DNA furnished D and trimming. The sample carries hundreds of thousands of clones, around 87% recorded once.

The chain couples TRBV6-1 to TRBJ2-7; TRBD2 agrees at 9 bases. Sequenced sample: peripheral blood. This TCR came from a woman in her forties or fifties who had recovered from COVID-19. The CDR3 sequence: CASSARRSGGNYEQYF. The CDR3 DNA follows: TGTGCCAGCAGTGCCAGACGTAGCGGGGGAAACTACGAGCAGTACTTC.